This T cell receptor beta chain came from a study of T cell responses to AZD1222 COVID-19 vaccine. About the study: Second-dose groups at about 4 or about 12 weeks were pooled.

For this clone: Its antigen is as yet unknown.

The CDR3 is 15 residues long. CDR1 GTSNPN and CDR2 SVGIG come from the germline V gene (reference sequence). V was clipped by 3 bases and J by 6 bases; unmatched bases: 11. Using immunoSEQ multiplex PCR, the repertoire was profiled, and TCRdb retains in-frame clones only, with some absent. The sample yields 85,000 to 90,000 clones, 89% seen once. Study results and caveats: Baseline serostatus was positive in only six AZD1222 recipients.

V is TRBV30 and J is TRBJ1-1; 9 nucleotides agree with TRBD1. This sequence was found in an adult in good health. The sample here was peripheral blood, taken on day 0 of AZD1222 vaccination. CDR3 nucleotides: TGTGCCTGGAGGGCCTCCGGACAGGGGTTAGCTGAAGCTTTCTTT. The encoded protein is CAWRASGQGLAEAFF.